Reported below is one T cell receptor (beta chain). The antigen is undetermined. For every sample, eight separate reactions were used to make cDNA. TCRdb reprocessed the 5' RACE reads, with one entry per CDR3 protein and no DNA. The repertoire shows around 230,000 distinct CDR3 sequences; the top ten hold 1.5% to 2%. Collection of a 2.5 ml blood sample took place per donor. The sample belongs to a study of monozygotic twins with inflammatory bowel disease. General study points: The existence of one strong signal or clonotype linked to IBD lacked support. The inverse Simpson measure of TCRbeta diversity was lower in IBD patients than in healthy co-twins.

Sequenced sample: blood. The origin of this receptor is a human donor with ulcerative colitis or Crohn's disease, or a healthy co-twin of an affected twin (not recorded which).

CDR3 protein: CASSSGQGDKNIQYF. The gene calls are TRBV5-1 and TRBJ2-4; the TCRdb call, TRBD1, lacks DNA for checking. The CDR3 runs 15 residues. Germline CDR1 reads SGHRS; CDR2 reads YFSETQ.